Listed here are 24 T cell receptor beta chains from one sample, sequenced in a study of blood T cells in healthy people across ages. Combining a sample-barcoded 5' primer with a J-beta primer mix, a second PCR ran for about 6 to 12 cycles. TCRdb reprocessed the 5' RACE reads with MiXCR, giving one entry per CDR3 protein. The table records approximately 1,000,000 distinct CDR3 sequences, about two fifths of them present only once. Sequencing input: blood. All receptors come from a man between 18 and 29 years old in good health.

The chain recombines TRBV4-3 with TRBJ2-3; 11 positions match TRBD2. This CDR3 is 16 amino acids long. Losses at the gene ends were 4 bases for V and 3 bases for J; bases not matched to a gene: 6. The germline gives CDR1 LGHNA, CDR2 YSLEER. The CDR3 DNA reads as TGCGCCAGCAGCCGACTTAGCGGGGGGGTGACAGATACGCAGTATTTT. Protein sequence: CASSRLSGGVTDTQYF.

The chain couples TRBV3-1 to TRBJ1-2; the D is unclear. V dropped 4 bases and J dropped 4 bases, with 16 bases sitting between them. The CDR3 has 15 amino acids. The germline V gene encodes CDR1 LGHDT and CDR2 YNNKEL (reference sequence). The CDR3: CASSPPAGAAYGYTF. The CDR3 DNA is TGTGCCAGCAGCCCCCCTGCGGGAGCGGCCTATGGCTACACCTTC.

V is TRBV29-1 and J is TRBJ1-1, with unresolved D. V shed 4 bases and J shed 1 base, with 10 bases lying between them. The CDR3 length is 13 residues. Germline V gene lookup returns CDR1 SQVTM and CDR2 ANQGSEA. The chain's CDR3 is CSVVRSSNTEAFF. The CDR3 coding sequence is TGCAGCGTTGTAAGGTCCTCGAACACTGAAGCTTTCTTT. Based on the CDR3 plus reference TRBV29-1 and TRBJ1-1, the full variable domain is SAVISQKPSRDICQRGTSLTIQCQVDSQVTMMFWYRQQPGQSLTLIATANQGSEATYESGFVIDKFPISRPNLTFSTLTVSNMSPEDSSIYLCSVVRSSNTEAFFGQGTRLTVV.

This clonotype was detected a few times. The CDR3 nucleotides are TGTGCCAGCAGTCCCACTGGGAGAGTGAAGCAGTACTTC. As protein: CASSPTGRVKQYF. The V call is TRBV12-3 or TRBV12-4, the J call TRBJ2-5; D may be TRBD2 (5 bases). V was cut by 5 bases and J by 11 bases, with 18 bases left in between. The CDR3 runs 13 residues.

As concerns this clonotype: A much larger clone is a single base away; this may be a read error. The gene calls are TRBV7-2 and TRBJ1-2; D gene ambiguous. This CDR3 spans 14 amino acids. Germline V gives CDR1 SGHTA, CDR2 FQGNSA. The CDR3 sequence is CVSSLATVAKGYTF. As DNA, the CDR3 is TGTGTCAGCAGCTTAGCCACAGTCGCTAAGGGCTACACCTTC.

This clonotype has a handful of counts. The chain recombines TRBV20-1 with TRBJ1-4; the D gene is possibly TRBD1 (5 bases). CDR1 is DFQATT and CDR2 is SNEGSKA in the germline V gene (reference sequence). The CDR3 has 14 residues. Trimming removed 6 bases from V and 6 bases from J, with 17 bases in between. The CDR3 is CSAREGAQDEKLFF. Here the CDR3 DNA reads TGCAGTGCCCGAGAAGGGGCACAGGATGAAAAACTGTTTTTT.

The V call is TRBV6-6, the J call TRBJ1-3; TRBD1 matches 7 bases. The CDR3 spans 16 residues. Germline loops: CDR1 MNHNY, CDR2 SVGAGI (reference sequence). V lost 5 bases, J lost 0 bases, and 7 bases stayed unmatched. The CDR3 DNA reads as TGTGCCAGCAGTCCCTCCAGGGACAGCTCTGGAAACACCATATATTTT. This translates into CASSPSRDSSGNTIYF.

In DNA, the CDR3 is TGTGCCATCGACAGGATCTATAGCAATCAGCCCCAGCATTTT. The encoded protein is CAIDRIYSNQPQHF. This chain joins TRBV6-1 and TRBJ1-5, with D perhaps matching TRBD1 (6 bases). Germline V CDR1 and CDR2: MNHNS, SASEGT. Trimming cost V 10 bases and J 0 bases, with 13 bases left between them. This CDR3 is built from 14 residues.

V gene TRBV12-3 or TRBV12-4 combines with J gene TRBJ1-4, with TRBD1 as a possible D gene (5 bases). CDR3 size: 15 residues. The V gene lost 5 bases and the J gene lost 0 bases, with 10 bases spanning the gap. The CDR3 is CASSRQSATNEKLFF. Here the CDR3 DNA reads TGTGCCAGCAGTCGACAGAGTGCAACTAATGAAAAACTGTTTTTT.

This clonotype was found a few times. The rearrangement joins TRBV7-2 to TRBJ2-5; D possibly corresponds to TRBD2 (6 bases). Germline V CDR1 and CDR2: SGHTA, FQGNSA. CDR3 size: 16 residues. Trimming cost V 1 base and J 5 bases, with 17 bases left between them. CDR3 DNA sequence: TGTGCCAGCAGCTTAGATCGGGGGTCAGAGTTGGAGACCCAGTACTTC. Amino acids: CASSLDRGSELETQYF.

This clonotype appeared a few times. The chain couples TRBV20-1 to TRBJ2-3; TRBD2 matches at 10 bases. The junction had 7 bases not matched to a gene; V was cut back by 3 bases and J by 4 bases. The CDR3 runs 15 residues. Germline V gives CDR1 DFQATT, CDR2 SNEGSKA (reference sequence). This chain's CDR3 is CSASPLAGVSDTQYF. The DNA for the CDR3 is TGCAGTGCTAGCCCCCTAGCGGGGGTATCAGATACGCAGTATTTT.

The V and J genes are TRBV24-1 and TRBJ1-1; no reliable D call. CDR3 length: 13 amino acids. Germline V CDR1 and CDR2: KGHDR, SFDVKD. V lost 6 bases to trimming and J lost 4 bases, with 11 bases between them. CDR3 nucleotide sequence: TGTGCCACCAGTCGCGACCTTGGCACTGAAGCTTTCTTT. Its protein product is CATSRDLGTEAFF.

The chain is built from TRBV9 and TRBJ2-1, with a possible D match to TRBD1 (6 bases). Trimming cost V 3 bases and J 0 bases, with 10 bases left between them. CDR3 length: 15 residues. CDR1 and CDR2 from the germline V gene are SGDLS and YYNGEE. CDR3 protein: CASSEGESSYNEQFF. In DNA, the CDR3 is TGTGCCAGCAGCGAGGGGGAGAGCTCCTACAATGAGCAGTTCTTC. Together with reference TRBV9 and TRBJ2-1, the CDR3 gives the full variable domain: DSGVTQTPKHLITATGQRVTLRCSPRSGDLSVYWYQQSLDQGLQFLIQYYNGEERAKGNILERFSAQQFPDLHSELNLSSLELGDSALYFCASSEGESSYNEQFFGPGTRLTVL.

Turning to this clonotype: This clone may be a read error of a much larger clone one base away. V is TRBV29-1 and J is TRBJ1-2; no clear D gene. The CDR3 is 14 amino acids. Germline V gene lookup returns CDR1 SQVTM and CDR2 ANQGSEA. The germline V and J ends were trimmed by 4 bases and 0 bases, with 12 bases remaining between them. The CDR3 loop reads CSVVPRPSNYGYTF. The CDR3 DNA is TGCAGCGTTGTACCCAGGCCTTCTAACTATGGCTACACCTTC.

This clonotype was recorded a few times. V gene TRBV13 combines with J gene TRBJ2-1; D gene unclear. Germline values: CDR1 PRHDT, CDR2 FYEKMQ (reference sequence). Trimming stripped 7 bases from V and 4 bases from J, with 14 bases between. The CDR3 covers 14 residues. CDR3 loop: CASKPVGFYNEQFF. DNA of the CDR3: TGTGCCAGCAAGCCCGTTGGGTTTTACAATGAGCAGTTCTTC.

The table lists this clonotype with many counts. This rearrangement joins TRBV3-1 to TRBJ1-4, with D possibly TRBD1 on 5 matching bases. The V gene lost 4 bases and the J gene lost 6 bases, with 12 bases spanning the gap. Germline V CDR1 and CDR2: LGHDT, YNNKEL (reference sequence). This CDR3 region has 14 residues. As DNA, the CDR3 is TGTGCCAGCAGCCCGGCCTGGGGGTATGAAAAACTGTTTTTT. It specifies CASSPAWGYEKLFF.

V and J are TRBV6-5 and TRBJ2-7, with a tentative D call TRBD2 (6 bases). The CDR3 consists of 12 residues. Trimming pared 5 bases from V and 5 bases from J, leaving 10 bases between. Per the germline V gene, CDR1 is MNHEY and CDR2 is SVGAGI. CDR3 in amino acids: CASSATGDEQYF. The CDR3, as DNA: TGTGCCAGCAGTGCCACGGGAGACGAGCAGTACTTC.

This clonotype appeared a few times. This rearrangement joins TRBV15 to TRBJ1-1; possible D gene TRBD1, 5 bases. The CDR3 is 14 amino acids. The germline V and J ends were trimmed by 3 bases and 0 bases, with 8 bases remaining between them. Germline CDR1 is LNHNV and CDR2 is YYDKDF (reference sequence). The CDR3 loop reads CATSRTVMNTEAFF. CDR3 DNA: TGTGCCACCAGCAGGACAGTTATGAACACTGAAGCTTTCTTT.

The gene calls are TRBV5-1 and TRBJ1-1, with D tentatively TRBD1 (5 bases). Trimming removed 3 bases from V and 5 bases from J, with 17 bases in between. CDR1 and CDR2 (germline): SGHRS, YFSETQ. This CDR3 has 15 residues. The CDR3 DNA is TGCGCCAGCAGCTCAACCCTGGATGGGGGAACTGAAGCTTTCTTT. Translating it yields CASSSTLDGGTEAFF.

Comment on this clonotype: Being one base from a much bigger clone, this may be a read error. The chain recombines TRBV9 with TRBJ2-7; TRBD2 matches 8 bases. This CDR3 is built from 14 residues. Germline loops: CDR1 SGDLS, CDR2 YYNGEE. Germline trimming cut 2 bases from V and 7 bases from J; bases unmatched to any gene: 8. CDR3 DNA sequence: TGTGCCAGCAGCGTTAGCGGGGCCTACAATGAGCAGTACTTC. Translation gives CASSVSGAYNEQYF.

This clonotype occurred many times. Here the CDR3 DNA reads TGTGCCAGCAGCTTAGGGCGTCAGCCCCAGCATTTT. It is translated as CASSLGRQPQHF. The chain combines TRBV7-2 with TRBJ1-5; D remains unclear. Germline V gene data show CDR1 as SGHTA and CDR2 as FQGNSA. CDR3 length: 12 residues. V was pared by 1 base and J by 6 bases, with 4 bases between.

The rearrangement links TRBV6-1 to TRBJ1-1; a possible D gene is TRBD1 (6 bases). V was pared by 2 bases and J by 1 base, with 11 bases between. The V gene's germline CDR1 is MNHNS and CDR2 SASEGT. This CDR3 contains 15 residues. CDR3 DNA sequence: TGTGCCAGCAGTGAATATACAGGGCAGAACACTGAAGCTTTCTTT. This encodes CASSEYTGQNTEAFF.

Worth noting for this clonotype: A much more abundant neighbour one base away suggests this may be a read error. This rearrangement joins TRBV7-9 to TRBJ2-7; D unresolved. Germline CDR1 SEHNR, CDR2 FQNEAQ (reference sequence). CDR3 size: 13 residues. CDR3 nucleotides: TGTGCCGGCAGCTTGGGCGGTACCTACGAGCAGTACTTC. Its protein product is CAGSLGGTYEQYF.

This clonotype was picked up a small number of times. The gene calls are TRBV10-3 and TRBJ2-3, with 9 bases matching TRBD2. This CDR3 comprises 14 residues. Germline V gene lookup returns CDR1 ENHRY and CDR2 SYGVKD. The V segment lost 8 bases and the J segment 7 bases; nucleotides outside the gene matches: 10. CDR3 nucleotide sequence: TGTGCCATCGGGGAGCGGGGGGAAGAGAATACGCAGTATTTT. This sequence encodes CAIGERGEENTQYF.